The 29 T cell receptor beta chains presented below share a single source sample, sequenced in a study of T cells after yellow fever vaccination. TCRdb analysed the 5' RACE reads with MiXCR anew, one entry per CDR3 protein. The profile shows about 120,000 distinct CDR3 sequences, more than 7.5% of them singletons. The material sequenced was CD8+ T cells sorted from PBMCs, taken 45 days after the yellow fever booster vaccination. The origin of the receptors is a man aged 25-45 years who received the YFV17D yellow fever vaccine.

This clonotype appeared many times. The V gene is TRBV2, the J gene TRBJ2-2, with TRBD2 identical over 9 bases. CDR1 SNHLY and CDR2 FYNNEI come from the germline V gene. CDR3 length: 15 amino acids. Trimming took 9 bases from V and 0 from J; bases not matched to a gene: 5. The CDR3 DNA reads TGTGCCAGTGATACTAGCGGGTCGAACACCGGGGAGCTGTTTTTT. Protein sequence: CASDTSGSNTGELFF.

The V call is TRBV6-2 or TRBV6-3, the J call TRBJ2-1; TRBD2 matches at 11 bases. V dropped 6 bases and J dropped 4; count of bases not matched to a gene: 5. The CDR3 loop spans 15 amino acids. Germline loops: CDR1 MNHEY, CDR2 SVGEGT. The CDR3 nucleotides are TGTGCCAGCAGATCTACTAGCGGGAGATACAATGAGCAGTTCTTC. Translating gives CASRSTSGRYNEQFF.

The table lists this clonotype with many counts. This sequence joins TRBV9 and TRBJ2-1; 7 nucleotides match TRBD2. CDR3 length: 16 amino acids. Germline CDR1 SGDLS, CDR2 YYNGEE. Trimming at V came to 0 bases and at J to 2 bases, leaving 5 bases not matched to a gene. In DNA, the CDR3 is TGTGCCAGCAGCGTAGTGGCGGGAGCTACCTACAATGAGCAGTTCTTC. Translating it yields CASSVVAGATYNEQFF. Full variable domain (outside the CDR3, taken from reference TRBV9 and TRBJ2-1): DSGVTQTPKHLITATGQRVTLRCSPRSGDLSVYWYQQSLDQGLQFLIQYYNGEERAKGNILERFSAQQFPDLHSELNLSSLELGDSALYFCASSVVAGATYNEQFFGPGTRLTVL.

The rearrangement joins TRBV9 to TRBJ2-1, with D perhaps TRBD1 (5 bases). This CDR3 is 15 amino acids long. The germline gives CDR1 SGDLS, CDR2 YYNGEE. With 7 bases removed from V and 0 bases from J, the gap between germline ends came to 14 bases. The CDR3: CASGQGSNSYNEQFF. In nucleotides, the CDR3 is TGTGCCAGCGGACAAGGTTCTAACTCCTACAATGAGCAGTTCTTC.

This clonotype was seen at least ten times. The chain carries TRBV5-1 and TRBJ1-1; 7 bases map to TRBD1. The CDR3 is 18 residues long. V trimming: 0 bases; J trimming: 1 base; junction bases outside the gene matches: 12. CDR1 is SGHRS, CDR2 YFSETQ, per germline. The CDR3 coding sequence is TGCGCCAGCAGCTTGGATCCGACAGGGAACGGGTGGAACACTGAAGCTTTCTTT. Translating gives CASSLDPTGNGWNTEAFF.

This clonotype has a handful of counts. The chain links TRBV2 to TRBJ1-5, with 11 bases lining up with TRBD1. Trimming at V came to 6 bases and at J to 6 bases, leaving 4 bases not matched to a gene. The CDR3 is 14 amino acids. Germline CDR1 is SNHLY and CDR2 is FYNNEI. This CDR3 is CASRGTGGRQPQHF. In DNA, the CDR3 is TGTGCCAGCAGGGGGACAGGGGGACGTCAGCCCCAGCATTTT. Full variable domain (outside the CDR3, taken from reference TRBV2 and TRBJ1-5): EPEVTQTPSHQVTQMGQEVILRCVPISNHLYFYWYRQILGQKVEFLVSFYNNEISEKSEIFDDQFSVERPDGSNFTLKIRSTKLEDSAMYFCASRGTGGRQPQHFGDGTRLSIL.

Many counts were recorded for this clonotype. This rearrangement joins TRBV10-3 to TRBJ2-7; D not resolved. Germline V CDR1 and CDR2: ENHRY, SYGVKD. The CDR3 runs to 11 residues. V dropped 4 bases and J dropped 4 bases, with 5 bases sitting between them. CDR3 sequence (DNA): TGTGCCATCAGTGCAGCTTACGAGCAGTACTTC. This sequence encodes CAISAAYEQYF.

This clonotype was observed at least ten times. The CDR3 is CASSLTSGLNEQFF. The DNA for the CDR3 is TGTGCCAGCAGCTTGACTAGCGGGCTCAATGAGCAGTTCTTC. The chain is built from TRBV27 and TRBJ2-1; 10 bases line up with TRBD2. The CDR3 is made up of 14 amino acids. Trimming removed 6 bases from V and 6 bases from J; junction bases left unmatched: 5. Germline V lookup: CDR1 MNHEY, CDR2 SMNVEV (reference sequence).

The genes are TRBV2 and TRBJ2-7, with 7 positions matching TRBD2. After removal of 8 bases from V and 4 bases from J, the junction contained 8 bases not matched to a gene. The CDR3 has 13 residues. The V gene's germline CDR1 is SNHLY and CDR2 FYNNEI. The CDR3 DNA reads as TGTGCCAGCCGTGGTGGAGCGGGATACGAGCAGTACTTC. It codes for CASRGGAGYEQYF.

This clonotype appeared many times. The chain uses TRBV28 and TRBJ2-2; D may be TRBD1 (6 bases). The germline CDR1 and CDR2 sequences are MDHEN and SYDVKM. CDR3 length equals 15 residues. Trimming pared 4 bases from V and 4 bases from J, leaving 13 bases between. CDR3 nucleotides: TGTGCCAGCAGTTACACAGGGTTGGGCACCGGGGAGCTGTTTTTT. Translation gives CASSYTGLGTGELFF.

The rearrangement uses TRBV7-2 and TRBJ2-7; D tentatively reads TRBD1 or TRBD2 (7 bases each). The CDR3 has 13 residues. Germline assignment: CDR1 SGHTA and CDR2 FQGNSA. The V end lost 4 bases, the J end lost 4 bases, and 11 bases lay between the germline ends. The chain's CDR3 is CASSSGGGYEQYF. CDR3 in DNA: TGTGCCAGCAGCTCAGGGGGGGGTTACGAGCAGTACTTC.

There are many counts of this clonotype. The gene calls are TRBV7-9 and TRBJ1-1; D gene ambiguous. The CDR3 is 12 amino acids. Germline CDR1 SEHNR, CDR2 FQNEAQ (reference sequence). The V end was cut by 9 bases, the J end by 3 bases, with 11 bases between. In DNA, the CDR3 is TGTGCCAGTTCCGGGGATGACACTGAAGCTTTCTTT. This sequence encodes CASSGDDTEAFF.

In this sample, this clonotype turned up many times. The CDR3 DNA is TGTGCCAGCAGTTCGGCGGTGCTTGGGATGGGACAGGATACCTACAATGAGCAGTTCTTC. As protein: CASSSAVLGMGQDTYNEQFF. This chain connects TRBV6-2 or TRBV6-3 to TRBJ2-1; 8 bases fit TRBD1. After removal of 4 bases from V and 2 bases from J, the junction contained 19 bases not matched to a gene. Germline assignment: CDR1 MNHEY and CDR2 SVGEGT. The CDR3 runs 20 residues.

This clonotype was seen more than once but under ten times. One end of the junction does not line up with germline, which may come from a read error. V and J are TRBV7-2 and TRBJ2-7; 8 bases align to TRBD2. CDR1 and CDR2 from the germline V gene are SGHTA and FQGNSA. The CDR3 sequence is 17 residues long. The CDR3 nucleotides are TGTGCCAGCAGGTTAGCCTCTAGCGGGCTTCTCACCTACGAGCAGTACTTC. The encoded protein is CASRLASSGLLTYEQYF.

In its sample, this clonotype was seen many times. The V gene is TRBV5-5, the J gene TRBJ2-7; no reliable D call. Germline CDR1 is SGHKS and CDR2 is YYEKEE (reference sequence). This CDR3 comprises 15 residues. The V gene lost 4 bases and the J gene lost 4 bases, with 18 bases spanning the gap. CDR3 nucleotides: TGTGCCAGCAGCCCCAGATCGAGCGCAAGTTACGAGCAGTACTTC. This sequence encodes CASSPRSSASYEQYF.

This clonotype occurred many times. This CDR3 is CASSGPGDRANEQFF. DNA of the CDR3: TGTGCCAGCAGCGGACCTGGGGACAGGGCAAATGAGCAGTTCTTC. This chain joins TRBV9 and TRBJ2-1; 9 nucleotides align to TRBD1. The CDR3 is 15 amino acids. Germline V gene lookup returns CDR1 SGDLS and CDR2 YYNGEE. V lost 3 bases to trimming and J lost 7 bases; unmatched junction nucleotides: 8.

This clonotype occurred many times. CDR3 coding DNA: TGTGCCAGCAGCATCTCCGGGACCGACACCTACGAGCAGTACTTC. It encodes CASSISGTDTYEQYF. The chain carries TRBV4-2 and TRBJ2-7; D may match TRBD1 or TRBD2 (5 bases each). Trimming removed 5 bases from V and 2 bases from J, with 16 bases in between. The CDR3 sequence is 15 residues long. Germline V gives CDR1 LGHNA, CDR2 YNFKEQ.

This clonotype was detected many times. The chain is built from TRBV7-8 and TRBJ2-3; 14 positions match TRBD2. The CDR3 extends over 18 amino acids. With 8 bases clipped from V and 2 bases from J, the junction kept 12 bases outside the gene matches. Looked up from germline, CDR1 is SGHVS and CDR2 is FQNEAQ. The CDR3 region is CASPRTSGRTKVTDTQYF. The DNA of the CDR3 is TGTGCCAGCCCCAGGACTAGCGGGAGGACCAAAGTCACAGATACGCAGTATTTT.

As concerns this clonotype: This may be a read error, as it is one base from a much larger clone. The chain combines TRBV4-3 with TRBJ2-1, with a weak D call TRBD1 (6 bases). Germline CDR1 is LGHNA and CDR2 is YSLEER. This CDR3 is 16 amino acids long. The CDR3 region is CASSHHHEDSYNKQFF. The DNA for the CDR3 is TGCGCCAGCAGCCACCATCACGAGGACAGCTACAATAAGCAGTTCTTC.

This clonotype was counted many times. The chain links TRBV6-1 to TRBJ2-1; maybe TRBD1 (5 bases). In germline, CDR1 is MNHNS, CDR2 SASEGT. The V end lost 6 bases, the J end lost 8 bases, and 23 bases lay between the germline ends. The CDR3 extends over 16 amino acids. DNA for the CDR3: TGTGCCAGCAGGGGGCCGGGCAGCCCCAACTTCGATGAGCAGTTCTTC. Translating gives CASRGPGSPNFDEQFF.

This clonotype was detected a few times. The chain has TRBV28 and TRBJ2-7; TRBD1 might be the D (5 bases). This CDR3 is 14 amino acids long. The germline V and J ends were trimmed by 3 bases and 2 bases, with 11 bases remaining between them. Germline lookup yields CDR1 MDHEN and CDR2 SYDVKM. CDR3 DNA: TGTGCCAGCAGTTTTCTCCCAGGGACCTACGAGCAGTACTTC. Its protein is CASSFLPGTYEQYF. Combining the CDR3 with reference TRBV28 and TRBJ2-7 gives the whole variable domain DVKVTQSSRYLVKRTGEKVFLECVQDMDHENMFWYRQDPGLGLRLIYFSYDVKMKEKGDIPEGYSVSREKKERFSLILESASTNQTSMYLCASSFLPGTYEQYFGPGTRLTVT.

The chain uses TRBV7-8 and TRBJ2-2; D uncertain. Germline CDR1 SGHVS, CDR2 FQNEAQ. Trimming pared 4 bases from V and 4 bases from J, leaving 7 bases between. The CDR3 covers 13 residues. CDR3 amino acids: CASSSKLTGELFF. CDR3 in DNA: TGTGCCAGCAGCTCCAAGCTCACCGGGGAGCTGTTTTTT.

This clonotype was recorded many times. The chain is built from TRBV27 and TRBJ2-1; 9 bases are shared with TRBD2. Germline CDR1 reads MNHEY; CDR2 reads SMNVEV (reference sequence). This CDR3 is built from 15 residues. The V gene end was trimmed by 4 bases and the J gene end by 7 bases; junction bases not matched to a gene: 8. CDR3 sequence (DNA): TGTGCCAGCAGTTCCGGCGCGGGAGGGCAAAATGAGCAGTTCTTC. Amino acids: CASSSGAGGQNEQFF.

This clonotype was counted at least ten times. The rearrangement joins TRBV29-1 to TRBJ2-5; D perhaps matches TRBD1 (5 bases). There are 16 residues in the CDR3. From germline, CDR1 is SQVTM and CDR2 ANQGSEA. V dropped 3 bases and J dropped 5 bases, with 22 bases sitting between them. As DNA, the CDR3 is TGCAGCGTTGAGGGGCTTGTAGGCCGAGGATGGGAGACCCAGTACTTC. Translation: CSVEGLVGRGWETQYF. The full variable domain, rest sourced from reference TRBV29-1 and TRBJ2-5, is SAVISQKPSRDICQRGTSLTIQCQVDSQVTMMFWYRQQPGQSLTLIATANQGSEATYESGFVIDKFPISRPNLTFSTLTVSNMSPEDSSIYLCSVEGLVGRGWETQYFGPGTRLLVL.

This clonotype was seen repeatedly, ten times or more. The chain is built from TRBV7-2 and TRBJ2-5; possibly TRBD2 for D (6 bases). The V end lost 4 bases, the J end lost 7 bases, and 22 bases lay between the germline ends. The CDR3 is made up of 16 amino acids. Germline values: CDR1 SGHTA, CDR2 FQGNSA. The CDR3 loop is CASSSAIEVMEGTQYF. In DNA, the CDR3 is TGTGCCAGCAGCTCTGCCATAGAGGTGATGGAGGGGACCCAGTACTTC.

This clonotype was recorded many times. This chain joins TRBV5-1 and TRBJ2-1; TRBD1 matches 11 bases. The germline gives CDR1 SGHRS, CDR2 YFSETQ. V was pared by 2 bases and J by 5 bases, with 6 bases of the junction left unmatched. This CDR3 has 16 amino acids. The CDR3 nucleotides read TGCGCCAGCAGCTTCAACTGGGACAGGGGGAACAATGAGCAGTTCTTC. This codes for CASSFNWDRGNNEQFF.

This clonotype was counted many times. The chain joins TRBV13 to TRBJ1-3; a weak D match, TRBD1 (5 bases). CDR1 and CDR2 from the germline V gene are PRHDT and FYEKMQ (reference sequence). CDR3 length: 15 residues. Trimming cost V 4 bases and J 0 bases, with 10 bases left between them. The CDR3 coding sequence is TGTGCCAGCAGCTCGTCACAGGTCTCTGGAAACACCATATATTTT. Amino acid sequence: CASSSSQVSGNTIYF.

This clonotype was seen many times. The CDR3 loop is CATSSFDRMPTGELFF. Written as DNA, the CDR3 is TGTGCCACCAGCAGTTTCGATAGGATGCCCACCGGGGAGCTGTTTTTT. The chain uses TRBV15 and TRBJ2-2; D remains ambiguous. Germline CDR1 reads LNHNV; CDR2 reads YYDKDF (reference sequence). This CDR3 comprises 16 residues. The V end lost 3 bases, the J end lost 4 bases, and 15 bases lay between the germline ends.

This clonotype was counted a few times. The CDR3 DNA follows: TGTGCCAGCAGTCCTAGCGGGGGGGACGCGGGGCATGAGCAGTTCTTC. It specifies CASSPSGGDAGHEQFF. The chain employs TRBV7-6 and TRBJ2-1, with 12 bases matching TRBD2. Germline CDR1 reads SGHVS; CDR2 reads FNYEAQ. Losses at the gene ends were 6 bases for V and 8 bases for J; bases not matched to a gene: 11. The CDR3 covers 16 residues.